The T cell receptor beta chain under discussion was sequenced for a study of blood T cell repertoires in COVID-19. Profiling relied on immunoSEQ multiplex PCR, and the TCRdb table lists in-frame clones only, not all of them. Among around 270,000 clones, around 89% were seen once, and the ten largest hold around 0.84%. Sequenced sample: peripheral blood. The sequence derives from a man aged 25 to 45 with acute or convalescent COVID-19.

The CDR3 sequence: CASREGRANTGELFF. The CDR3 nucleotides read TGTGCCAGCAGGGAGGGCAGGGCGAACACCGGGGAGCTGTTTTTT. J is TRBJ2-2 and V is TRBV2; tentative D call: TRBD2 (6 bases). V lost 6 bases to trimming and J lost 0 bases, with 11 bases between them. CDR1 SNHLY and CDR2 FYNNEI come from the germline V gene. The CDR3 has 15 residues.